Listed below are T cell receptor beta chains from one sample, sequenced in a study of T cell responses to AZD1222 COVID-19 vaccine. TCRdb's copy holds only in-frame clones and misses some; the assay was immunoSEQ multiplex PCR. The sample holds tens of thousands of clones, about 90% seen once. The specimen comprised peripheral blood, sampled on day 0 of AZD1222 vaccination. These receptors came from an adult in good health. Both conserved end residues are part of each CDR3. Each record gives: CDR3 DNA, CDR3 protein, clone size, V gene, D gene, J gene. D genes are given only for firm matches. Size is omitted from some rows. Given values are once, few, many or a class for expanded clones.

DNA: TGTGCCGGTCTCTCGTCCGGGGTGGACACTGAAGCTTTCTTT
CDR3: CAGLSSGVDTEAFF
size: NA
V: TRBV21-1
D: NA
J: TRBJ1-1

DNA: TGTGCCACCAAATCCGGGACCCAAAACACCGGGGAGCTGTTTTTT
CDR3: CATKSGTQNTGELFF
size: few
V: TRBV6-4
D: NA
J: TRBJ2-2

DNA: TGTGCCAGCAGCTTGAGTGGGGACAGGGCAAAGTATTTT
CDR3: CASSLSGDRAKYF
size: NA
V: TRBV11-2
D: TRBD1
J: TRBJ2-3

DNA: TGTGCCAGCAGTCTGGACAGGGAAGGTGGCTACACCTTC
CDR3: CASSLDREGGYTF
size: NA
V: TRBV7-3
D: TRBD1
J: TRBJ1-2

DNA: TGCGCCAGCAGTTGGTCAGCAGGTCGCGATGAGCAGTTCTTC
CDR3: CASSWSAGRDEQFF
size: NA
V: TRBV5-1
D: NA
J: TRBJ2-1

DNA: TGTGCCAGCCTTAGAGTGAGCACTGAAGCTTTCTTT
CDR3: CASLRVSTEAFF
size: once
V: TRBV7-9
D: NA
J: TRBJ1-1

DNA: TGTGCCAGCGGGGTGGGGCAGGGGATACTCGAGCAGTACTTC
CDR3: CASGVGQGILEQYF
size: NA
V: TRBV28
D: NA
J: TRBJ2-7

DNA: TGTGCCAGCAGCAAACAAGGGGACAGGGGGCGGTCGGAGCAGCCCCAGCATTTT
CDR3: CASSKQGDRGRSEQPQHF
size: once
V: TRBV21-1
D: NA
J: TRBJ1-5

DNA: TGTGCCAGCAGCTTGGCCCAGGGGGACGAGCAGTACTTC
CDR3: CASSLAQGDEQYF
size: NA
V: TRBV5-4
D: TRBD1
J: TRBJ2-7

DNA: TGTGCCAGCAGTGAAGCCTTTATCAATCAGCCCCAGCATTTT
CDR3: CASSEAFINQPQHF
size: NA
V: TRBV2
D: NA
J: TRBJ1-5

DNA: TGTGCCAGCAGCTTATATGGACCGGACGAGAGCTCCTACAATGAGCAGTTCTTC
CDR3: CASSLYGPDESSYNEQFF
size: NA
V: TRBV11-3
D: NA
J: TRBJ2-1

DNA: TGTGCCAGCAGTCTGGCAGATAGCAATCAGCCCCAGCATTTT
CDR3: CASSLADSNQPQHF
size: NA
V: TRBV5-4
D: NA
J: TRBJ1-5

DNA: TGTGCCAGCAGCGCAGCAGGGATAGGGGGTTCTACGCAGTATTTT
CDR3: CASSAAGIGGSTQYF
size: NA
V: TRBV9
D: NA
J: TRBJ2-3

DNA: TGTGCCAGCAGCTTAGGTAGGACACGCTCCTACGAGCAGTACTTC
CDR3: CASSLGRTRSYEQYF
size: NA
V: TRBV7-8
D: NA
J: TRBJ2-7

DNA: TGCGCCAGCAGCCCAGACCGGGGGGGCAGGGGCTGGGAGCCCCAGCATTTT
CDR3: CASSPDRGGRGWEPQHF
size: NA
V: TRBV4-1
D: NA
J: TRBJ1-5

DNA: TGTGCCAGTAGTGGACCCGGACTAGCGGTCAATGAGCAGTTCTTC
CDR3: CASSGPGLAVNEQFF
size: NA
V: TRBV19
D: TRBD2
J: TRBJ2-1

DNA: TGTGCCAGCAGCTTGGTTGGCGGGAGCTACAATGAGCAGTTCTTC
CDR3: CASSLVGGSYNEQFF
size: NA
V: TRBV3-1/TRBV3-2
D: TRBD2
J: TRBJ2-1

DNA: TGTGCCAGCAGTTTATTAGGAGAATTCAATCAGCCCCAGCATTTT
CDR3: CASSLLGEFNQPQHF
size: NA
V: TRBV28
D: NA
J: TRBJ1-5

DNA: TGTGCCATCAGTGAGGCGGGAGGGTTCGCAGATACGCAGTATTTT
CDR3: CAISEAGGFADTQYF
size: NA
V: TRBV10-3
D: TRBD2
J: TRBJ2-3

DNA: TGTGCCAGCAGCTTAGGCCAAAGATCCTCCGAGCAGTACTTC
CDR3: CASSLGQRSSEQYF
size: once
V: TRBV11-2
D: NA
J: TRBJ2-7

DNA: TGTGCCAGCAGCTTCATCCAGGGTAGGATAACTTTCTTT
CDR3: CASSFIQGRITFF
size: NA
V: TRBV7-2
D: NA
J: TRBJ1-1

DNA: TGTGCCAGCAGTCTTCGAGCGGGAGGGCCATACGGGGAGCTGTTTTTT
CDR3: CASSLRAGGPYGELFF
size: once
V: TRBV11-3
D: TRBD2
J: TRBJ2-2

DNA: TGTGCCAGCAGCCCAAACCGACTCCACAATGAGCAGTTCTTC
CDR3: CASSPNRLHNEQFF
size: NA
V: TRBV9
D: NA
J: TRBJ2-1

DNA: TGCGCCAGCAGCCAAGCCGGGACTAGACAAGACAATGAGCAGTTCTTC
CDR3: CASSQAGTRQDNEQFF
size: NA
V: TRBV4-3
D: TRBD2
J: TRBJ2-1

DNA: TGTGCCAGTAGTGGGAGTTTTAACACCGGGGAGCTGTTTTTT
CDR3: CASSGSFNTGELFF
size: NA
V: TRBV19
D: NA
J: TRBJ2-2

DNA: TGTGCCTGGGCCCAGACAGGGGGCGTCGGCTATGGCTACACCTTC
CDR3: CAWAQTGGVGYGYTF
size: NA
V: TRBV30
D: TRBD1
J: TRBJ1-2

DNA: TGTGCCAGCAGTTTACCAGGGGGTGATTCACCCCTCCACTTT
CDR3: CASSLPGGDSPLHF
size: once
V: TRBV28
D: TRBD1
J: TRBJ1-6

DNA: TGCGCCAGCAGCTTTAGGACAGGGGATGAAAAACTGTTTTTT
CDR3: CASSFRTGDEKLFF
size: NA
V: TRBV5-1
D: TRBD1
J: TRBJ1-4

DNA: TGTGCCAGCAGTTTATCCTGGGCCCAGCATTTT
CDR3: CASSLSWAQHF
size: NA
V: TRBV28
D: NA
J: TRBJ1-5

DNA: TGTGCCAGCAACCGAGACGGTCTCAATGAGCAGTTCTTC
CDR3: CASNRDGLNEQFF
size: NA
V: TRBV9
D: NA
J: TRBJ2-1

DNA: TGTGCCAGCAGCCAAGGTTCCGGGGGGTTGTTTTTAGGAGCTTTCTTT
CDR3: CASSQGSGGLFLGAFF
size: NA
V: TRBV3-1/TRBV3-2
D: NA
J: TRBJ1-1

DNA: TGTGCCAGCAGCCAGCCGGGAGACACGTCACCCCTCCACTTT
CDR3: CASSQPGDTSPLHF
size: NA
V: TRBV14
D: NA
J: TRBJ1-6

DNA: TGTGCCAGCAGTTTATTCGCGGGGGCGTCGAATGGCTACACCTTC
CDR3: CASSLFAGASNGYTF
size: NA
V: TRBV28
D: NA
J: TRBJ1-2

DNA: TGTGCCAGCAGCCGGAGCTACGAGCAGTACTTC
CDR3: CASSRSYEQYF
size: NA
V: TRBV3-1/TRBV3-2
D: NA
J: TRBJ2-7

DNA: TGTGCCAGCAGCGTTACCGGGAGAGGGAGTCGGGACAATGAGCAGTTCTTC
CDR3: CASSVTGRGSRDNEQFF
size: NA
V: TRBV9
D: NA
J: TRBJ2-1

DNA: TGTGCCAGCTCACCTCCGGGGACAGGTGAGGTGTCGCCCCAGCATTTT
CDR3: CASSPPGTGEVSPQHF
size: NA
V: TRBV18
D: TRBD1
J: TRBJ1-5

DNA: TGTGCCAGCAGCAGGGACGGAGCGTCCTACGAGCAGTACTTC
CDR3: CASSRDGASYEQYF
size: NA
V: TRBV5-5
D: NA
J: TRBJ2-7

DNA: TGTGCCAGCAGCTTAGGTTCGAATCGGGAGACCCAGTACTTC
CDR3: CASSLGSNRETQYF
size: NA
V: TRBV13
D: NA
J: TRBJ2-5

DNA: TGTGCCAGCAGTTTAGTTGGGACACTGGGAGGAACGCAGTATTTT
CDR3: CASSLVGTLGGTQYF
size: NA
V: TRBV27
D: NA
J: TRBJ2-3

DNA: TGTGCCAGCAGTTCCCGGGGCGGGGGCTCCTACGAGCAGTACTTC
CDR3: CASSSRGGGSYEQYF
size: NA
V: TRBV28
D: TRBD2
J: TRBJ2-7

DNA: TGTGCCAGTAGGACTAGCGGGACTGGGGATACGCAGTATTTT
CDR3: CASRTSGTGDTQYF
size: NA
V: TRBV19
D: TRBD2
J: TRBJ2-3

DNA: TGTGCCAGCAGCCCCGGTTATAGCGGGACTTACAATGAGCAGTTCTTC
CDR3: CASSPGYSGTYNEQFF
size: NA
V: TRBV13
D: TRBD2
J: TRBJ2-1

DNA: TGTGCCAGCAGTGAACAGCTAGGGTACACTGAAGCTTTCTTT
CDR3: CASSEQLGYTEAFF
size: NA
V: TRBV6-1
D: NA
J: TRBJ1-1

DNA: TGTGCCAGCAGCTTACGCAGCTTAAATGAAAAACTGTTTTTT
CDR3: CASSLRSLNEKLFF
size: once
V: TRBV7-9
D: NA
J: TRBJ1-4

DNA: TGTGCCAGCAGTTGGACTAGCGGGGAAGGAGAGCAGTACTTC
CDR3: CASSWTSGEGEQYF
size: NA
V: TRBV5-4
D: TRBD2
J: TRBJ2-7

DNA: TGTGCCAGCAGCTTATCAGTGGGGAACACTGAAGCTTTCTTT
CDR3: CASSLSVGNTEAFF
size: once
V: TRBV11-2
D: NA
J: TRBJ1-1

DNA: TGTGCCAGCAGTTTTTCCCTAGCGGGAGTGGTAGGCGAGGGTTACGAGCAGTACTTC
CDR3: CASSFSLAGVVGEGYEQYF
size: NA
V: TRBV28
D: TRBD2
J: TRBJ2-7

DNA: TGTGCCAGCTCACCTAGAATAGACACCTCTGGAAACACCATATATTTT
CDR3: CASSPRIDTSGNTIYF
size: NA
V: TRBV18
D: NA
J: TRBJ1-3

DNA: TGTGCCAGCAGTGGTGGCCCCGGGGAGCTGTTTTTT
CDR3: CASSGGPGELFF
size: NA
V: TRBV6-4
D: NA
J: TRBJ2-2

DNA: TGTGCCAGCAGTGAAAGGCGACTAACCCATGGCACAGATACGCAGTATTTT
CDR3: CASSERRLTHGTDTQYF
size: NA
V: TRBV6-1
D: NA
J: TRBJ2-3

DNA: TGTGCCAGCAAAACTGAAGTCGGGACAGATACGCAGTATTTT
CDR3: CASKTEVGTDTQYF
size: NA
V: TRBV6-5
D: NA
J: TRBJ2-3

DNA: TGTGCAAGTGGCTATCTAGCGGGACAAGGTACGCAGTATTTT
CDR3: CASGYLAGQGTQYF
size: NA
V: TRBV5-5
D: TRBD2
J: TRBJ2-3

DNA: TGTGCCAGCAGCCCCACTAGCGGGAAGTCCTACGAGCAGTACTTC
CDR3: CASSPTSGKSYEQYF
size: NA
V: TRBV28
D: TRBD2
J: TRBJ2-7

DNA: TGTGCCAGCAGCTTGGGGGTCGCCGGAAACACCATATATTTT
CDR3: CASSLGVAGNTIYF
size: NA
V: TRBV5-4
D: NA
J: TRBJ1-3

DNA: TGTGCCAGCAGTTACTCGACAGGTTTAGCTTTCTTT
CDR3: CASSYSTGLAFF
size: NA
V: TRBV6-5
D: NA
J: TRBJ1-1

DNA: TGCAGCGTCCTGACTAGCGGGAGGATGACCACCTACGAGCAGTACTTC
CDR3: CSVLTSGRMTTYEQYF
size: NA
V: TRBV29-1
D: TRBD2
J: TRBJ2-7